This T cell receptor (beta chain) was observed in a study of T cells in localized non-small cell lung cancer. Study results and limitations: Uninvolved adjacent lung had the highest recorded T cell clonality, with tumor below it. Overall survival was longer when the density of T cells in the blood was higher. Without multi-region sequencing, intratumor heterogeneity could not be excluded.

Sequencing used immunoSEQ multiplex PCR; TCRdb keeps in-frame clones, though not all of them. There are 86,000 or so clones in the sample; 80% to 90% occur only once, and 2.8% lies in the top ten. This clone was observed a handful of times. What it binds is unknown. This CDR3 spans 15 amino acids. With V trimmed by 4 bases and J by 5 bases, 3 bases remained unmatched. Germline V gene sequence: CDR1 MNHEY, CDR2 SVGAGI. Sequenced here: peripheral blood, sampled before any cancer treatment. The receptor's source is a man aged 40-75 years with stage I lung adenocarcinoma. The chain joins TRBV6-5 to TRBJ2-3; 13 bases align to TRBD2. CDR3 region: CASSWGLAGRDTQYF. CDR3 nucleotide sequence: TGTGCCAGCAGTTGGGGACTAGCGGGACGAGATACGCAGTATTTT.